This TCR beta chain was sequenced in a study of cytomegalovirus exposure and HLA in healthy donors (dated by TCRdb to about 2017). Background for the entire study: An earlier analysis of approximately 640 of the donors reported roughly 300 Gb of sequence data and 117 million unique TCR beta sequences from some 180 million T cells. Roughly five DR-DQ haplotypes were treated as single units for association and clustering because of strong linkage in the cohort. HLA typing included class I and class II loci at four-digit resolution. To decide whether each TCR beta V gene segment behaved as functional or pseudogenic, an earlier analysis of nearly 600 of the donors relied on high-throughput TCR beta sequencing. Donor age, sex, ethnicity and CMV serostatus were collected together with the repertoire data. In a later analysis, previously published TCR beta repertoires from more than 500 donors were re-analyzed and high-resolution HLA genotyping was added so that TCR occurrence patterns could be studied. Across about 370 genotyped donors of the cohort, an average of roughly 230,000 unique TCR beta nucleotide sequences per donor were sequenced, and roughly 20% of those sequences were non-productive. A later genetic analysis took genome-wide SNP genotypes for 398 of the 666 donors and used that subset as a discovery cohort. All discovery cohort repertoires had been generated using a single sequencing platform. Using immunosequencing, the study profiled T cell repertoires from about 650 subjects and related those repertoires to cytomegalovirus serostatus. In the later analysis, no new phenotypic data were used to find candidate immune exposures; instead, reliance was placed on TCR beta sequences and their occurrence across donors. The number of typed donors differed by locus: roughly 620-640 for A, B, C, DRB1 and DQB1; approximately 520 for DQA1; approximately 600 for DPA1; and about 470 for DPB1. An early release covering more than 500 HLA-typed donors comprised roughly 300 gigabases of sequencing data and approximately 85 million unique TCR sequences. Besides the first cohort of around 670 subjects, a separate validation cohort made up of over 100 different subjects was used. Of the 300 to 500 genotyped donors, less than 90% were placed in the genetic ancestry cluster associated with self-reported Caucasian donors. To predict cytomegalovirus infection status, the study combined high-throughput TCR immunosequencing, statistical association of individual TCRs with disease status, and machine learning. The study aimed to test whether cataloging public T cell receptors could reveal signatures of past pathogen exposure.

Library prep was done by the immunoSEQ multiplex PCR assay. For the multiplex PCR, a mixture combining 60 forward primers for TCR Vbeta segments and 13 reverse primers for TCR Jbeta segments was used. A multiplex PCR assay on genomic DNA amplified the CDR3 region of rearranged TCR beta genes. The amplified TCR beta libraries were sequenced on the Illumina HiSeq System as 87-base-pair reads. Per the authors' processing: A later analysis tallied roughly 80 million unique TCR beta chains across the approximately 670 repertoires, and approximately 12 million of those chains were shared by two or more donors. Raw reads were error-corrected and collapsed into unique sequences with a nearest-neighbor algorithm that merged closely related sequences to remove PCR and sequencing errors. CDR3 sequences were aligned to IMGT reference sequences to assign V, D and J gene segments. For a sequence to be retained, a match of at least six nucleotides was required to both a V gene segment and a J gene segment. A rearrangement was called productive if the CDR3 had no stop codons and remained in frame with V and J, and every other rearrangement was called non-productive. CDR3 was defined by IMGT convention, running from the second conserved V-encoded cysteine to the conserved J-encoded phenylalanine. Sequences without an unambiguous match to a single V gene segment were excluded from the earlier analysis of a few hundred of the donors. An earlier analysis of 500 to 600 of the donors classified V segments as functional when productive rearrangements were above 56.7% and as segregating when the standard deviation between donors was above 5%. A statistical classification framework was developed to diagnose cytomegalovirus status using the catalog of TCR beta chain sequences. In a later analysis, V and J genes were assigned by comparing TCR nucleotide sequences against IMGT/GENE-DB human TR gene sequences. The TCRdist pipeline was used in a later analysis to assign CDR3 sequences and most-parsimonious VDJ recombination scenarios. In a later analysis, each TCR beta chain was defined by its CDR3 amino acid sequence together with its V-gene family, and reads lacking a unique V-gene family were excluded. A later analysis removed nearly 600 highly shared, low-generation-probability nucleotide sequences to deal with suspected cross-contamination and a sequencing artifact. For each public chain, a later analysis derived a clonal expansion index from normalized ranks of inferred template counts within each repertoire. In a later analysis, generation probabilities were computed with a VDJ recombination model fitted to out-of-frame rearrangements, and the resulting probabilities were checked against IGoR. A later analysis scored TCR-TCR, TCR-HLA and TCR-CMV co-occurrence with hypergeometric tests, applying a repertoire-size bias correction to TCR pairs. In a later analysis, false discovery rates were estimated by permuting HLA or CMV assignments 20 times. In a later analysis, co-occurring TCRs were grouped using DBSCAN, with TCRdist sequence similarity added in when clustering inside HLA-allele-positive subsets. For co-occurrence clustering, repertoires with fewer than 30,000 or more than 120,000 public chains were excluded, along with four or five repertoires with anomalous nucleotide sharing. Imported from immuneACCESS, the table was reduced by TCRdb to in-frame sequences with V and J called. These copies leave out some clones; in studies compared against another copy, an unresolved V gene accounts for under half, and the cause of the remainder is not known. That table is the source of V, J and clone size, and D and trimming were worked out from the DNA. The sample's table covers 150,000 to 200,000 clones. The biggest ten clones account for 0.75% to 0.85% of the sample.

With respect to this clone: The antigen it binds to is not known.

Trimming costs V 3 bases and J 6 bases, and their ends lie 13 bases apart. The germline V gene (reference sequence) provides CDR1 PRHDT and CDR2 FYEKMQ. There are 14 amino acids in the CDR3, from cysteine to phenylalanine inclusive. Kept here is only the CDR3 DNA, which spans 42 bases and is read in frame from base 1. The full study reports these points: Because counts were too low, under 20 rarely observed V segments, including chromosome 9 orphons, were left out of the earlier analysis of 587 of the donors. Most CMV-associated TCR beta chains appeared to be HLA-restricted in a later analysis, and the HLA associations seemed to be driven largely by CMV exposure. When HLA alleles, especially DR and DQ, strongly co-occurred, attributing TCR associations to individual alleles was difficult. Compared with equally common non-associated chains, HLA-associated TCR beta chains in a later analysis were more clonally expanded and had lower generation probabilities. A further reported finding was that TCR beta sequences accurately predicted the HLA-A and HLA-B alleles for most subjects in the first cohort. The cohort was sequenced for TCR beta chains only, and without alpha or paired-chain data the features that could be detected were limited. Because HLA typing was missing for some donors at each locus, association tests included only the typed subset. In a later analysis, about 17,000 TCR beta sequences were associated with specific HLA alleles at a false discovery rate of 0.05. While some public TCRs were present in many individuals, most TCR sequences turned up only very rarely across donors. Correlated functional status among segregating V segments might be attributable to linkage disequilibrium, but an unknown experimental factor could not be ruled out. CMV serostatus was the only immune exposure information available for the cohort. A later genetic analysis reported fewer N-insertions in productive TCRs among donors in an Asian-associated ancestry cluster than the roughly 700-donor mean. Roughly uniform sequencing depth across donors was assumed in presence/absence analyses, although this assumption may not hold. According to the authors, the approach could potentially be generalized to other disease states and immunological phenotypes. Several of the top co-occurrence clusters appeared to be linked to parvovirus B19, influenza, CMV and Epstein-Barr virus, according to a later analysis. A group of highly shared sequence variants was considered likely to be a technical artifact of the sequencing pipeline. A later genetic analysis associated a missense DCLRE1C variant with V-gene and J-gene trimming of TCR beta chains, and an independent cohort replicated the association. Some IMGT-functional V segments, including TRBV6-2 and TRBV6-3, could not be told apart with the 87-base-pair reads, so those segments were excluded. In both the original and validation cohorts, the classifier was reported to diagnose cytomegalovirus status with high specificity and sensitivity. In an earlier analysis of approximately 590 of the donors, most TCR beta V segments appeared in productive rearrangements about 87% or about 30% of the time, broadly matching IMGT annotations. According to a later analysis, TCR association rates differed among HLA loci, with DRB1 alleles showing the most associated TCRs and HLA-C alleles showing the fewest. In vitro tests confirmed that a few of the cytomegalovirus-associated TCR beta chains recognize cytomegalovirus antigens. A total of 150 or so TCR beta chains were listed by the study as associated with cytomegalovirus.

The cohort consisted of some 730 healthy bone marrow donors. All cohort members were sampled while nominally healthy, although unrecorded immune exposures were likely present. The donor tested CMV seropositive and was one of the 289 seropositive cohort members. Every donor gave a peripheral blood sample, and the peripheral blood mononuclear cells from that sample were used for TCR beta sequencing. Genomic DNA was extracted from the blood cell samples with the Qiagen DNeasy Blood Extraction Kit. The TCR comes from a young woman in good health and CMV-seropositive. The chain links TRBV13 with TRBJ2-3, with a weak D call of TRBD2 (6 bases match). The sample taken for sequencing was PBMCs. CDR3 region: CASSFGGDGDTQYF. The DNA sequence follows: TGTGCCAGCAGCTTCGGCGGGGACGGTGATACGCAGTATTTT.